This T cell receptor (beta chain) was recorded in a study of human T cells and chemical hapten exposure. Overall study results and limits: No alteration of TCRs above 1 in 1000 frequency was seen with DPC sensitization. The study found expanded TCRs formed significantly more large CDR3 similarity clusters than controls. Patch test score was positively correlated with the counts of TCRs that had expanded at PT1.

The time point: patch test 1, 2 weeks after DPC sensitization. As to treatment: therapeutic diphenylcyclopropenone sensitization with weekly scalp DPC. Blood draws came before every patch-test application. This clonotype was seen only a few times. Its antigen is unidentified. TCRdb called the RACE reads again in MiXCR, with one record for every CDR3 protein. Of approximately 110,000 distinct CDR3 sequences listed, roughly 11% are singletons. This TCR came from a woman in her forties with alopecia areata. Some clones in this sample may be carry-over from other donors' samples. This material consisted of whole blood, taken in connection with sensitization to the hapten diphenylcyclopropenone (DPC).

This CDR3 is CASSADLSYEQYF. The CDR3 DNA is TGTGCCAGCAGCGCTGACCTCTCCTACGAGCAGTACTTC. The chain has TRBV7-2 and TRBJ2-7; D not certain. The V and J ends lost 5 bases and 0 bases respectively, with 8 bases between them. The CDR3 is made up of 13 amino acids. CDR1 and CDR2 (germline): SGHTA, FQGNSA.